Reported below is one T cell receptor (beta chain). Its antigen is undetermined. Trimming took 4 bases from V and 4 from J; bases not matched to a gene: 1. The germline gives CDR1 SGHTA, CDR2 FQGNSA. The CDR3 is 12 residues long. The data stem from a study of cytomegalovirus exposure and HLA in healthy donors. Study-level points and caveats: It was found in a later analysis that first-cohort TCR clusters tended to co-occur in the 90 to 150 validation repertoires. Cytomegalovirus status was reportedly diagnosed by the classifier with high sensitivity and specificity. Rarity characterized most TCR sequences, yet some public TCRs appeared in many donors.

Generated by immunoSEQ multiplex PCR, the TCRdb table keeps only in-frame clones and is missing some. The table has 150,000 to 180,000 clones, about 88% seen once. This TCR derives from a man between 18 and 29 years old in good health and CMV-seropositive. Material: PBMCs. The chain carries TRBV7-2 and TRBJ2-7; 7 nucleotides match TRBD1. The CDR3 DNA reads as TGTGCCAGCAGCTACAGGGGTTACGAGCAGTACTTC. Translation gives CASSYRGYEQYF. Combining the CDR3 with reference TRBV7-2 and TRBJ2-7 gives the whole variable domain GAGVSQSPSNKVTEKGKDVELRCDPISGHTALYWYRQSLGQGLEFLIYFQGNSAPDKSGLPSDRFSAERTGGSVSTLTIQRTQQEDSAVYLCASSYRGYEQYFGPGTRLTVT.